This T cell receptor (beta chain) was retrieved from a study of T cell responses to AZD1222 COVID-19 vaccine. Germline loops: CDR1 MGHDK, CDR2 SYGVNS. V was trimmed by 8 bases and J by 4 bases, leaving 11 bases between them. The CDR3 is 12 amino acids. The protocol was immunoSEQ multiplex PCR, while the TCRdb copy is restricted to in-frame clones and leaves out a portion. Of around 130,000 clones listed, about 89% are singletons. The sequencing here drew on peripheral blood, taken on day 0 of AZD1222 vaccination. The gene calls are TRBV25-1 and TRBJ1-1, with TRBD1 as a possible D gene (5 bases). This TCR was sampled from an adult in good health. The CDR3 reads CASQTGVTEAFF. DNA for the CDR3: TGTGCCAGCCAAACGGGGGTCACTGAAGCTTTCTTT.